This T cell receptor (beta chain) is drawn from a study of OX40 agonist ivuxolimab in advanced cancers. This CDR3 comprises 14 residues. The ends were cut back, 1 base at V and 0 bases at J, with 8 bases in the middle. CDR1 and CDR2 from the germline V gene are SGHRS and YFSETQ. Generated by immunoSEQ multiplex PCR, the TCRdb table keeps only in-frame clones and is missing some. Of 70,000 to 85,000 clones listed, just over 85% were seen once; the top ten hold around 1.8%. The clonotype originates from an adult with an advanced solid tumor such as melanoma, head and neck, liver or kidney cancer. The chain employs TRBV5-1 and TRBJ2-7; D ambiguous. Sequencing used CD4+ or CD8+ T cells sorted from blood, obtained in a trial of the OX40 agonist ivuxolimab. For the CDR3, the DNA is TGCGCCAGCAGCTTGCAACCCAGCTCCTACGAGCAGTACTTC. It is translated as CASSLQPSSYEQYF.